These T cell receptor beta chains were read from a single sample in a study of molecular identifiers for immune sequencing clone quantification. TCRdb re-derived calls from the PCR reads in MiXCR, one entry per CDR3 protein. The data show some 100,000 distinct CDR3 sequences, 36% seen once. Sequencing was carried out using naive CD8+ T cells from blood, with Jurkat cell RNA spiked in. Receptors were obtained from a human donor in good health. Some libraries in this study had Jurkat cell RNA spiked in. Each CDR3 is given with its conserved first and last residue. The D gene is left open where the match is weak. Only part of the rows carry a size: once, few, many, or a class if the clone is expanded.

v_gene: TRBV12-3/TRBV12-4; d_gene: TRBD2; j_gene: TRBJ2-4; abundance: few; len: 17; CDR3aa: CASSNLRDYLAKNIQYF; CDR3nt: TGTGCCAGCAGTAACCTGAGGGACTACTTAGCCAAAAACATTCAGTACTTC
v_gene: TRBV5-5; d_gene: -; j_gene: TRBJ2-7; abundance: few; len: 15; CDR3aa: CASSLAEYPTYEQYF; CDR3nt: TGTGCCAGCAGCTTGGCCGAGTATCCGACCTACGAGCAGTACTTC
v_gene: TRBV5-6; d_gene: -; j_gene: TRBJ1-1; abundance: -; len: 12; CDR3aa: CASSYYSTEAFF; CDR3nt: TGTGCCAGCAGCTATTATAGCACTGAAGCTTTCTTT
v_gene: TRBV12-3/TRBV12-4; d_gene: -; j_gene: TRBJ2-1; abundance: -; len: 15; CDR3aa: CASSDRGPIANGQFF; CDR3nt: TGTGCCAGCAGTGATCGGGGACCAATAGCCAATGGGCAGTTCTTC
v_gene: TRBV28; d_gene: -; j_gene: TRBJ2-5; abundance: -; len: 14; CDR3aa: CASSSRALHWTQYF; CDR3nt: TGTGCCAGCAGCAGCCGGGCCCTTCATTGGACCCAGTACTTC
v_gene: TRBV20-1; d_gene: -; j_gene: TRBJ2-7; abundance: many; len: 13; CDR3aa: CSARGAEAYEQYF; CDR3nt: TGCAGTGCTCGTGGAGCGGAGGCCTACGAGCAGTACTTC
v_gene: TRBV11-2; d_gene: TRBD1; j_gene: TRBJ2-7; abundance: -; len: 17; CDR3aa: CASSLGFAGQGNYEQYF; CDR3nt: TGTGCCAGCAGCTTAGGTTTTGCGGGACAGGGAAACTACGAGCAGTACTTC
v_gene: TRBV3-1; d_gene: -; j_gene: TRBJ2-2; abundance: -; len: 13; CDR3aa: CASSPMTGGELFF; CDR3nt: TGTGCCAGCAGCCCGATGACGGGCGGGGAGCTGTTTTTT
v_gene: TRBV28; d_gene: -; j_gene: TRBJ1-5; abundance: -; len: 15; CDR3aa: CASSLVHRGNQPQHF; CDR3nt: TGTGCCAGCAGCCTTGTCCACAGGGGCAATCAGCCCCAGCATTTT
v_gene: TRBV29-1; d_gene: -; j_gene: TRBJ2-2; abundance: -; len: 12; CDR3aa: CSATGPTGELFF; CDR3nt: TGCAGCGCCACAGGACCCACCGGGGAGCTGTTTTTT
v_gene: TRBV29-1; d_gene: TRBD2; j_gene: TRBJ2-7; abundance: many; len: 17; CDR3aa: CSVEITGASGSAYEQYF; CDR3nt: TGCAGCGTTGAAATTACGGGGGCTAGCGGGAGCGCCTACGAGCAGTACTTC
v_gene: TRBV24-1; d_gene: -; j_gene: TRBJ1-5; abundance: -; len: 18; CDR3aa: CATSDGGSVLGSNQPQHF; CDR3nt: TGTGCCACCAGTGATGGGGGTTCGGTGTTGGGGAGCAATCAGCCCCAGCATTTT
v_gene: TRBV18; d_gene: -; j_gene: TRBJ2-3; abundance: -; len: 16; CDR3aa: CASSPEDSKLTDTQYF; CDR3nt: TGTGCCAGCTCACCCGAGGACAGTAAGCTCACAGATACGCAGTATTTT
v_gene: TRBV28; d_gene: TRBD1; j_gene: TRBJ2-5; abundance: -; len: 18; CDR3aa: CASRFRADGTGGQETQYF; CDR3nt: TGTGCCAGCAGATTTAGGGCCGATGGGACAGGGGGTCAAGAGACCCAGTACTTC
v_gene: TRBV4-1; d_gene: TRBD2; j_gene: TRBJ2-1; abundance: -; len: 17; CDR3aa: CASSQDWGLALDNEQFF; CDR3nt: TGCGCCAGCAGCCAAGATTGGGGACTAGCGTTAGACAATGAGCAGTTCTTC